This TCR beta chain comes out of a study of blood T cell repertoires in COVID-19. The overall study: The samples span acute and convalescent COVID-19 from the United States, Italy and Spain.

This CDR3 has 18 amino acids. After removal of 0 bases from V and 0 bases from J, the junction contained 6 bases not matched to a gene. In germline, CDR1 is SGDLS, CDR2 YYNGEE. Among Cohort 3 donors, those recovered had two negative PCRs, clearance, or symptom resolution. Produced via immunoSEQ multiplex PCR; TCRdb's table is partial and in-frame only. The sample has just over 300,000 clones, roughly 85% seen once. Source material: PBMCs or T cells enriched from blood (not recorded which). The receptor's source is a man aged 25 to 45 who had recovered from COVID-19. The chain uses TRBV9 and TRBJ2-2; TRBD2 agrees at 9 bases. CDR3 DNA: TGTGCCAGCAGCGTAGCCGGGCGGGGGGGTCCGAACACCGGGGAGCTGTTTTTT. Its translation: CASSVAGRGGPNTGELFF.